These 12 T cell receptor beta chains share one sample of origin, sequenced in a study of vaccination effects on CD4 cells after COVID-19. Clones were read by immunoSEQ multiplex PCR, and TCRdb kept only the in-frame ones, dropping some. The table shows tens of thousands of clones, with more than 65% occurring only once. Antigen specificity for these receptors is unknown. Antigen-specific CD4+ T cells expanded by the ViraFEST assay with viral peptide pools were then sequenced. Isolating CD4+ T cells followed ten to eleven days of culture. Their SARS-CoV-2 infection, verified by PCR, occurred between March and December 2020. The material sequenced was CD4+ T cells from PBMCs cultured with HIV peptides, taken before COVID-19 vaccination. Subset indicated: HIV-1 Nef peptide pool negative control/reference culture. The receptor source for this set is a human donor who had a prior SARS-CoV-2 infection.

This clone was recorded a few times. The chain couples TRBV4-1 to TRBJ1-2; TRBD1 aligns across 8 bases. Germline CDR1 is MGHRA and CDR2 is YSYEKL. The CDR3 consists of 13 residues. Losses at the gene ends were 10 bases for V and 0 bases for J; bases not matched to a gene: 4. The DNA of the CDR3 is TGCGCCACTTGGGACAGGTCTAACTATGGCTACACCTTC. This encodes CATWDRSNYGYTF.

CDR3 in amino acids: CAISGSVGTDTQYF. CDR3 in DNA: TGTGCCATCAGTGGATCAGTAGGTACAGATACGCAGTATTTT. The chain recombines TRBV10-3 with TRBJ2-3; D not resolved. The CDR3 has 14 residues. V was clipped by 4 bases and J by 3 bases, with 11 bases between them. CDR1 is ENHRY and CDR2 is SYGVKD in the germline V gene.

Comments on this clone: Other nucleotide sequences from this sample produce the same CDR3. V gene TRBV7-2 combines with J gene TRBJ1-2; the match to TRBD1 covers 11 bases. Germline CDR1 and CDR2: SGHTA and FQGNSA. After removal of 2 bases from V and 4 bases from J, the junction contained 3 bases not matched to a gene. The CDR3 length is 15 residues. CDR3 region: CASSLTGQGGYGYTF. CDR3 coding DNA: TGTGCCAGCAGCTTAACGGGACAGGGGGGCTATGGCTACACCTTC.

This clone came up a few times. V gene TRBV7-2 combines with J gene TRBJ2-1, with D possibly matching TRBD2 (5 bases). The CDR3 contains 15 residues. Trimming took 2 bases from V and 9 from J, leaving 17 bases between them. CDR1 is SGHTA, CDR2 FQGNSA, per germline. The CDR3 region has the DNA TGTGCCAGCAGCTTAAGAGGCGGAGGCGGTGTTGAGCAGTTCTTC. It translates to CASSLRGGGGVEQFF. Full variable domain (missing parts from reference TRBV7-2 and TRBJ2-1): GAGVSQSPSNKVTEKGKDVELRCDPISGHTALYWYRQSLGQGLEFLIYFQGNSAPDKSGLPSDRFSAERTGGSVSTLTIQRTQQEDSAVYLCASSLRGGGGVEQFFGPGTRLTVL.

This chain uses TRBV19 with TRBJ2-1; D call uncertain. V lost 3 bases, J lost 2 bases, and 11 bases lay in between. The CDR3 runs to 15 residues. Germline V gene data show CDR1 as LNHDA and CDR2 as SQIVND (reference sequence). CDR3 bases: TGTGCCAGTAGTATTAGAGAACCCACCTACAATGAGCAGTTCTTC. As protein: CASSIREPTYNEQFF.

This chain links TRBV10-1 with TRBJ2-6, with D tentatively TRBD2 (5 bases). Germline V gene lookup returns CDR1 WNHNN and CDR2 SYGVQD (reference sequence). This CDR3 contains 17 residues. V was trimmed by 4 bases and J by 2 bases, leaving 15 bases between them. CDR3 amino acids: CASSGPGVRAGANVLTF. The CDR3 nucleotides read TGCGCCAGCAGTGGCCCCGGGGTTCGTGCTGGGGCCAACGTCCTGACTTTC.

The CDR3, as DNA: TGCGCCAGCAGCTTGGCACTAGTCAAGGGGAATGAGCAGTTCTTC. Translated, it gives CASSLALVKGNEQFF. The chain uses TRBV5-1 and TRBJ2-1; D may match TRBD1 or TRBD2 (5 bases each). CDR1 and CDR2 (germline): SGHRS, YFSETQ. The CDR3 spans 15 residues. V lost 0 bases and J 7 bases, leaving 14 bases between the germline ends.

In its sample, this clone was seen a few times. The chain uses TRBV27 and TRBJ2-7; TRBD2 agrees at 7 bases. This CDR3 spans 13 amino acids. Germline CDR1 and CDR2: MNHEY and SMNVEV (reference sequence). V lost 5 bases and J lost 2; bases outside the gene matches: 3. The CDR3 sequence: CASSPLAAYEQYF. The CDR3 DNA is TGTGCCAGCAGTCCCCTAGCGGCCTACGAGCAGTACTTC.

V is TRBV23-1 and J is TRBJ2-5; unclear D gene. TRBV23-1 is an ORF, and what it does is uncertain. Trimming pared 5 bases from V and 4 bases from J, leaving 14 bases between. The CDR3 loop spans 14 amino acids. CDR3 coding DNA: TGCGCCAGCAGTGGGCCGGGTCAGGCAGAGACCCAGTACTTC. This sequence encodes CASSGPGQAETQYF.

The chain combines TRBV19 with TRBJ2-3; TRBD2 agrees at 14 bases. The CDR3 is made up of 15 amino acids. Looked up from germline, CDR1 is LNHDA and CDR2 is SQIVND (reference sequence). V was clipped by 10 bases and J by 3 bases; unmatched bases: 6. In DNA, the CDR3 is TGTGCCACCTCAGGGACTAGCGGGAGAACAGATACGCAGTATTTT. Encoded protein: CATSGTSGRTDTQYF.

The CDR3 sequence: CASSLQANTGELFF. The CDR3 nucleotides read TGTGCCAGCAGCTTACAGGCGAACACCGGGGAGCTGTTTTTT. V gene TRBV7-9 combines with J gene TRBJ2-2; D is uncertain. From germline, CDR1 is SEHNR and CDR2 FQNEAQ (reference sequence). Between the trimmed V and J ends, which lost 2 bases and 0 bases, there was a span of 4 bases. The CDR3 has 14 amino acids. The full variable domain, in which reference TRBV7-9 and TRBJ2-2 provide the parts outside the CDR3, is DTGVSQNPRHKITKRGQNVTFRCDPISEHNRLYWYRQTLGQGPEFLTYFQNEAQLEKSRLLSDRFSAERPKGSFSTLEIQRTEQGDSAMYLCASSLQANTGELFFGEGSRLTVL.

CDR3 protein: CASSEHRGESPLHF. The DNA for the CDR3 is TGTGCCAGCAGTGAACACCGAGGGGAATCACCCCTCCACTTT. The chain uses TRBV6-1 and TRBJ1-6; possibly TRBD1 for D (5 bases). CDR3 length equals 14 residues. The germline gives CDR1 MNHNS, CDR2 SASEGT. V lost 2 bases and J 10 bases, leaving 12 bases between the germline ends.